These 23 T cell receptor beta chains originate from one sample sequenced in a study of T-cell reconstitution after alpha-beta-depleted transplantation in children. Unique molecular identifiers were used in preparing the TCRbeta library. TCRdb reprocessed the PCR reads with MiXCR, giving one entry per CDR3 protein. The sample has about 830,000 distinct CDR3 sequences, 16% seen once. Sequencing used PBMCs, mostly from graft donor cells, obtained 360 days after TCRalphabeta/CD19-depleted stem cell transplant. All receptors derive from a male patient under 18 who had a stem cell transplant for acute lymphoblastic leukemia, so the T cells may come from the graft donor.

This clonotype was seen at least ten times. The chain uses TRBV24-1 and TRBJ2-1, with TRBD2 identical over 12 bases. The CDR3 consists of 18 residues. The trim removed 3 bases at V and 4 bases at J, leaving 9 bases unmatched. Germline V gene sequence: CDR1 KGHDR, CDR2 SFDVKD. The CDR3, as DNA: TGTGCCACCAGTGATCGGCCATCGCTAGCGGGAGGGTACAATGAGCAGTTCTTC. Protein product: CATSDRPSLAGGYNEQFF.

CDR3 in amino acids: CSASLVGGDKTQYF. Written as DNA, the CDR3 is TGCAGTGCTAGTTTGGTGGGAGGGGACAAGACCCAGTACTTC. The V call is TRBV20-1, the J call TRBJ2-5; D may be TRBD2 (7 bases). The germline gives CDR1 DFQATT, CDR2 SNEGSKA (reference sequence). Trimming took off 3 bases at V and 6 bases at J, with 17 bases between the two ends. The CDR3 is 14 residues long.

Remarks on this clonotype: Compared with germline, one end of the junction differs, possibly owing to a read error. The rearrangement uses TRBV27 and TRBJ1-2; D is unresolved. From germline, CDR1 is MNHEY and CDR2 SMNVEV (reference sequence). The CDR3 has 14 amino acids. CDR3 bases: TGTGCTAGCAGTTTATCGCGGGCAGGCTATGGCTACACCTTC. This translates into CASSLSRAGYGYTF.

The rearrangement links TRBV11-3 to TRBJ2-1, with D perhaps TRBD1 or TRBD2 (5 bases each). Trimming removed 2 bases at V and 5 bases at J, with 10 bases between. The CDR3 runs to 14 residues. Germline CDR1 reads SGHNT; CDR2 reads YENEEA. CDR3 sequence reads: CASSLYRDDNEQFF. The CDR3 DNA is TGTGCCAGCAGCTTATACCGGGACGACAATGAGCAGTTCTTC.

The J gene is TRBJ1-4, the V gene TRBV18; 10 positions match TRBD1. Germline V CDR1 and CDR2: KGHSH, LQKENI. The ends lost 6 bases at V and 0 bases at J; junction bases unmatched: 16. The CDR3 sequence is 20 residues long. This chain's CDR3 is CASSLIGDRGHPATNEKLFF. In DNA form, the CDR3 reads TGTGCCAGCTCTCTTATCGGGGACAGGGGACACCCTGCAACTAATGAAAAACTGTTTTTT.

The chain recombines TRBV18 with TRBJ2-7, with D maybe TRBD2 (5 bases). Germline V gives CDR1 KGHSH, CDR2 LQKENI. The CDR3 spans 15 residues. V lost 3 bases, J lost 3 bases, and 15 bases lay in between. CDR3 loop: CASSPGVGVYYEQYF. Here the CDR3 DNA reads TGTGCCAGCTCACCCGGGGTAGGAGTATACTACGAGCAGTACTTC.

This sequence joins TRBV20-1 and TRBJ2-7; TRBD1 aligns across 12 bases. This CDR3 spans 12 amino acids. The germline CDR1 and CDR2 sequences are DFQATT and SNEGSKA (reference sequence). CDR3 coding DNA: TGCAGGGTGGGACAGGGGGCGCAGGAGCAGTACTTC. This gives the protein CRVGQGAQEQYF.

V is TRBV7-3 and J is TRBJ2-2; tentatively, D is TRBD1 or TRBD2 (5 bases each). V was shortened by 3 bases and J by 2 bases, with 16 bases between the two germline ends. Germline V gene data show CDR1 as SGHTA and CDR2 as FQGTGA. The CDR3 consists of 17 residues. As DNA, the CDR3 is TGTGCCAGCAGCTTCGGTCCGGGACGCCGAAACACCGGGGAGCTGTTTTTT. As protein: CASSFGPGRRNTGELFF.

The V and J genes are TRBV5-1 and TRBJ2-2, with 9 bases identical to TRBD1. Germline V gives CDR1 SGHRS, CDR2 YFSETQ. This CDR3 has 14 residues. The V segment lost 4 bases and the J segment 8 bases; nucleotides outside the gene matches: 6. The CDR3 nucleotides are TGCGCCAGCAGCGAACAGGGGGCGCCTGGGGAGCTGTTTTTT. Its translation: CASSEQGAPGELFF.

The chain carries TRBV20-1 and TRBJ1-2; tentative D call: TRBD1 (5 bases). This CDR3 is 15 amino acids long. Trimming cost V 1 base and J 7 bases, with 19 bases left between them. Germline values: CDR1 DFQATT, CDR2 SNEGSKA (reference sequence). CDR3 DNA sequence: TGCAGTGCTAGAGCTGGGGGGTCACGCCGGGTTGGCTACACCTTC. It specifies CSARAGGSRRVGYTF.

This chain uses TRBV7-6 with TRBJ2-5, with D unresolved. The germline V and J ends were trimmed by 3 bases and 2 bases, with 19 bases remaining between them. Germline V CDR1 and CDR2: SGHVS, FNYEAQ. This CDR3 is built from 17 residues. The CDR3 nucleotides read TGTGCCAGCAGCTTTAGTTATGCAGATTATGTACAAGAGACCCAGTACTTC. It codes for CASSFSYADYVQETQYF.

This clonotype came up a few times. This rearrangement joins TRBV4-1 to TRBJ2-7; tentative D call: TRBD2 (5 bases). This CDR3 is built from 15 residues. The germline V gene encodes CDR1 MGHRA and CDR2 YSYEKL. Trimming removed 2 bases from V and 1 base from J, with 12 bases in between. The CDR3 nucleotides are TGCGCCAGCAGCCAACCCAGAAGCGGATCCTACGAGCAGTACTTC. It encodes CASSQPRSGSYEQYF.

The J gene is TRBJ1-6, the V gene TRBV20-1; D possibly corresponds to TRBD1 (6 bases). This CDR3 contains 19 residues. Germline V lookup: CDR1 DFQATT, CDR2 SNEGSKA (reference sequence). V lost 3 bases and J lost 0, with 21 bases in between. CDR3: CSASRQFWTDSSYNSPLHF. The CDR3 DNA sequence: TGCAGTGCTAGTCGCCAATTTTGGACAGACAGCTCCTATAATTCACCCCTCCACTTT.

This sequence joins TRBV7-9 and TRBJ1-1, with D possibly being TRBD1 (5 bases). Germline values: CDR1 SEHNR, CDR2 FQNEAQ (reference sequence). Between the trimmed V and J ends, which lost 3 bases and 5 bases, there was a span of 10 bases. The CDR3 contains 13 residues. In DNA, the CDR3 is TGTGCCAGCAGCTTCGGGGCCTATACTGAAGCTTTCTTT. Its protein is CASSFGAYTEAFF.

This sequence joins TRBV15 and TRBJ1-1; D not resolved. CDR3 length: 13 residues. V lost 5 bases and J lost 0, with 7 bases in between. The germline V gene has CDR1 LNHNV and CDR2 YYDKDF (reference sequence). In DNA, the CDR3 is TGTGCCACCAGCCGCCACCTGAACACTGAAGCTTTCTTT. Translated, it gives CATSRHLNTEAFF.

The sample holds a few counts of this clonotype. This chain uses TRBV19 with TRBJ1-6, with D uncertain. Deletions cut 3 bases from V and 5 bases from J, with 8 bases between. The germline CDR1 and CDR2 sequences are LNHDA and SQIVND (reference sequence). This CDR3 spans 14 amino acids. The CDR3, as DNA: TGTGCCAGTAGTATTACTGATGATAATTCACCCCTCCACTTT. Amino acids: CASSITDDNSPLHF.

This clonotype was detected many times. V is TRBV5-1 and J is TRBJ1-1, with D perhaps TRBD1 (6 bases). The CDR3 is made up of 17 amino acids. Looked up from germline, CDR1 is SGHRS and CDR2 is YFSETQ. The germline V and J ends were trimmed by 4 bases and 0 bases, with 19 bases remaining between them. The chain's CDR3 is CASSPQGRSHMNTEAFF. The CDR3 coding sequence is TGCGCCAGCAGCCCGCAGGGGAGGTCTCACATGAACACTGAAGCTTTCTTT.

This sequence joins TRBV9 and TRBJ2-7, with 8 bases aligning to TRBD1. The trim removed 2 bases at V and 4 bases at J, leaving 11 bases unmatched. Germline V gene lookup returns CDR1 SGDLS and CDR2 YYNGEE. CDR3 length: 16 amino acids. In DNA, the CDR3 is TGTGCCAGCAGCGTCGGAAACAGGGGGTATGGGTACGAGCAGTACTTC. Amino acids: CASSVGNRGYGYEQYF.

The chain links TRBV19 to TRBJ2-3, with a possible D match to TRBD2 (6 bases). The germline V and J ends were trimmed by 2 bases and 2 bases, with 14 bases remaining between them. Germline assignment: CDR1 LNHDA and CDR2 SQIVND (reference sequence). The CDR3 length is 16 residues. The CDR3 bases are TGTGCCAGTAGTATAATGTTTGGAGGGTTCACAGATACGCAGTATTTT. Encoded protein: CASSIMFGGFTDTQYF. Supplemented by reference TRBV19 and TRBJ2-3, the full variable domain reads DGGITQSPKYLFRKEGQNVTLSCEQNLNHDAMYWYRQDPGQGLRLIYYSQIVNDFQKGDIAEGYSVSREKKESFPLTVTSAQKNPTAFYLCASSIMFGGFTDTQYFGPGTRLTVL.

The genes are TRBV5-6 and TRBJ2-1, with 8 nucleotides matching TRBD2. CDR3 length equals 15 residues. The germline gives CDR1 SGHDT, CDR2 YYEEEE. The trim removed 0 bases at V and 8 bases at J, leaving 7 bases unmatched. CDR3 protein: CASSLGGSGRYEQFF. CDR3 DNA sequence: TGTGCCAGCAGCTTGGGAGGGAGCGGGAGATATGAGCAGTTCTTC.

This clonotype has just a few counts. This chain uses TRBV5-1 with TRBJ1-2; D is undetermined. From germline, CDR1 is SGHRS and CDR2 YFSETQ. Trimming took off 0 bases at V and 4 bases at J, with 13 bases between the two ends. This CDR3 is built from 15 residues. The CDR3 sequence is CASSLVSDGPYGYTF. Written as DNA, the CDR3 is TGCGCCAGCAGCTTGGTTTCGGACGGACCCTATGGCTACACCTTC.

This clonotype has more than one count but fewer than ten. The chain is built from TRBV5-1 and TRBJ1-1; the D gene is possibly TRBD1 (5 bases). This CDR3 is 13 amino acids long. The germline V gene has CDR1 SGHRS and CDR2 YFSETQ. V lost 3 bases to trimming and J lost 3 bases, with 9 bases between them. For the CDR3, the DNA is TGCGCCAGCAGCTGGGGGGTGGACACTGAAGCTTTCTTT. Residues: CASSWGVDTEAFF.

This chain links TRBV7-3 with TRBJ2-2; possible D gene TRBD2, 6 bases. Germline lookup yields CDR1 SGHTA and CDR2 FQGTGA. The CDR3 loop spans 14 amino acids. Trimming cost V 6 bases and J 4 bases, with 12 bases left between them. Here the CDR3 DNA reads TGTGCCAGCAGAACTAGCAGTGGCACCGGGGAGCTGTTTTTT. Its protein product is CASRTSSGTGELFF.